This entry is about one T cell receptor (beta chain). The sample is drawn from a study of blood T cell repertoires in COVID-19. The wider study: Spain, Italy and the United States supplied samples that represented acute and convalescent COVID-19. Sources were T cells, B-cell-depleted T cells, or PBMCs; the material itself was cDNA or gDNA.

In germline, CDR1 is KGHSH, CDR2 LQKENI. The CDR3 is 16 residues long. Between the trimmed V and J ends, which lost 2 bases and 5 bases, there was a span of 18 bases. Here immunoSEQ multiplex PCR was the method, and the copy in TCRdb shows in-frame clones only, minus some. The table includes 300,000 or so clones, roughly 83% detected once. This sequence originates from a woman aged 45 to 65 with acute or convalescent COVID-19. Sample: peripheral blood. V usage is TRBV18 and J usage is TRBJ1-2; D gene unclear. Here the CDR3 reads CASSPSEGGWSYGYTF. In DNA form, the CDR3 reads TGTGCCAGCTCACCATCGGAGGGAGGGTGGAGTTATGGCTACACCTTC.